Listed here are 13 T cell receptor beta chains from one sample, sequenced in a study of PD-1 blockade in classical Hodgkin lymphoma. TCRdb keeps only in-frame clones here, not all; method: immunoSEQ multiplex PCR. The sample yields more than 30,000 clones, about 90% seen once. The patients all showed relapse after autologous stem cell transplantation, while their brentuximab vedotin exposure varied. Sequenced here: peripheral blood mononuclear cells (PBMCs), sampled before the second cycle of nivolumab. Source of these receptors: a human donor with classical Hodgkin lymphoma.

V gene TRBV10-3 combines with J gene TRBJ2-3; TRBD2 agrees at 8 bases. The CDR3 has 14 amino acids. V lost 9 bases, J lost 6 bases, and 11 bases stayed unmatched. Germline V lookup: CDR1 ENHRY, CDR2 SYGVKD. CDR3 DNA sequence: TGTGCCATTTCCTATAGCGGGACTCGGGATACGCAGTATTTT. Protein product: CAISYSGTRDTQYF.

The CDR3 loop is CASRSDRGNQPQHF. The CDR3 DNA reads TGTGCCAGCAGATCAGACAGGGGTAATCAGCCCCAGCATTTT. The chain combines TRBV6-5 with TRBJ1-5; 8 bases agree with TRBD1. CDR1 and CDR2 from the germline V gene are MNHEY and SVGAGI. V was pared by 6 bases and J by 4 bases, with 5 bases of the junction left unmatched. There are 14 residues in the CDR3.

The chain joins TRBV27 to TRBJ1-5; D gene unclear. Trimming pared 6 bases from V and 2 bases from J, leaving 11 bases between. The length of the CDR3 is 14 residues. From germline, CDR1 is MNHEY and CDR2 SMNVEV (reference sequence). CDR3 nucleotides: TGTGCCAGCAGCCGTGGGAATGGCAATCAGCCCCAGCATTTT. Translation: CASSRGNGNQPQHF.

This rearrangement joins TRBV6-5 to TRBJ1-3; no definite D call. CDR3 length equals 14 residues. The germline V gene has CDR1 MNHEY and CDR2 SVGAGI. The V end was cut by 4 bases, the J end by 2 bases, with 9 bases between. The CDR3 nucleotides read TGTGCCAGCAGTTTTTGGGGAGCTGGAAACACCATATATTTT. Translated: CASSFWGAGNTIYF.

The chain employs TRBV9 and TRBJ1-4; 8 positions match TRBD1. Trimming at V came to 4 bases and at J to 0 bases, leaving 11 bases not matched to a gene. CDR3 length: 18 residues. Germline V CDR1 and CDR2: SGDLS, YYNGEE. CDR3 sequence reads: CASSSGQGEGPTNEKLFF. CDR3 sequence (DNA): TGTGCCAGCAGCTCAGGACAGGGAGAGGGACCAACTAATGAAAAACTGTTTTTT. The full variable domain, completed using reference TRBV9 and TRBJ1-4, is DSGVTQTPKHLITATGQRVTLRCSPRSGDLSVYWYQQSLDQGLQFLIQYYNGEERAKGNILERFSAQQFPDLHSELNLSSLELGDSALYFCASSSGQGEGPTNEKLFFGSGTQLSVL.

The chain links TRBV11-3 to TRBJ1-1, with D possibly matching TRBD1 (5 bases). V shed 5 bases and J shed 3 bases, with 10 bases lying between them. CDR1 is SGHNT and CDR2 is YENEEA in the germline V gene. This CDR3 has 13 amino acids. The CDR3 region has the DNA TGTGCCAGCAGCCCTTTGACAGACACTGAAGCTTTCTTT. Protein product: CASSPLTDTEAFF. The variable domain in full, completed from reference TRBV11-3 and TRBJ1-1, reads EAGVVQSPRYKIIEKKQPVAFWCNPISGHNTLYWYLQNLGQGPELLIRYENEEAVDDSQLPKDRFSAERLKGVDSTLKIQPAELGDSAVYLCASSPLTDTEAFFGQGTRLTVV.

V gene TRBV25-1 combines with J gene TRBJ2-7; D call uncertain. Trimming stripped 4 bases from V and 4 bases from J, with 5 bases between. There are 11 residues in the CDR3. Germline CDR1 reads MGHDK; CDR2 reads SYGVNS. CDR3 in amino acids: CASSAIYEQYF. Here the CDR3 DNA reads TGTGCCAGCAGTGCGATTTACGAGCAGTACTTC.

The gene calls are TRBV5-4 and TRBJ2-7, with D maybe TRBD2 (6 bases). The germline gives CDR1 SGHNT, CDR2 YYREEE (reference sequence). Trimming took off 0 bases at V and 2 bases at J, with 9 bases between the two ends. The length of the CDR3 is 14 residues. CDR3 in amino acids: CASSLDLAAYEQYF. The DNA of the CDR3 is TGTGCCAGCAGCTTGGATTTAGCGGCCTACGAGCAGTACTTC.

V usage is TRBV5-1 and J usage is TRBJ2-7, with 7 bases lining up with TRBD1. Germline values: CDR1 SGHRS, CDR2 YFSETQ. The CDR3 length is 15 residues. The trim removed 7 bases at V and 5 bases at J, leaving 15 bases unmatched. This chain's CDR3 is CASGARTGGSDEQYF. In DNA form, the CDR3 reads TGCGCCAGCGGGGCCCGGACAGGTGGTTCCGACGAGCAGTACTTC.

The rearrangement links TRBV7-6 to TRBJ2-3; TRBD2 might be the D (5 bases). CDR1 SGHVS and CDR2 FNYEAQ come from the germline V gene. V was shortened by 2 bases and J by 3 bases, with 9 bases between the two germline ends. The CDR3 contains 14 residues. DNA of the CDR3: TGTGCCAGCAGCTTAAAGGCGGGTACAGATACGCAGTATTTT. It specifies CASSLKAGTDTQYF.

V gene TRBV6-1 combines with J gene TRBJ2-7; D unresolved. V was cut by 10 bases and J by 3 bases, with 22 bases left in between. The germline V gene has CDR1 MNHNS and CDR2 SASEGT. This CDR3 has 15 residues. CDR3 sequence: CAISPSSGAGYEQYF. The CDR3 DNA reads TGTGCCATCAGCCCCTCGTCAGGAGCAGGCTACGAGCAGTACTTC.

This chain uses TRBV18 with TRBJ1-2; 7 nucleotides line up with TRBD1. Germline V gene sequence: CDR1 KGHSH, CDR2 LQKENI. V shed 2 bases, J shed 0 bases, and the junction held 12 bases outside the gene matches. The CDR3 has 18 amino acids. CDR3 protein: CASSPGNPQGQTNYGYTF. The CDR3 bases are TGTGCCAGCTCACCAGGGAACCCCCAGGGACAGACTAACTATGGCTACACCTTC.

The CDR3 protein is CAWSLRVNQPQHF. In DNA form, the CDR3 reads TGTGCCTGGAGTCTCCGGGTTAATCAGCCCCAGCATTTT. This chain joins TRBV30 and TRBJ1-5; D is ambiguous. This CDR3 is 13 amino acids long. In germline, CDR1 is GTSNPN, CDR2 SVGIG (reference sequence). Trimming took 2 bases from V and 4 from J, leaving 9 bases between them.